These 12 T cell receptor beta chains came from one sample sequenced in a study of regulatory T cells in long-lasting Graves disease. Time point indicated: newly diagnosed GD, antithyroid drugs for less than 3 months. There was RNA extracted from PBMCs, and the TCR library was made from it. TCR beta libraries were built with iRepertoire HTBI primers and Arm-PCR of CDR3 regions. MiXCR, run by TCRdb on the multiplex PCR reads, gives a single entry per CDR3 protein. The repertoire holds fewer than 350,000 distinct CDR3 sequences, about 20% seen once, with about 39% in the top ten. The starting material was peripheral blood mononuclear cells (PBMCs), obtained at new diagnosis, from a patient treated with antithyroid drugs. The receptor source for this set is a female donor with Graves disease.

J is TRBJ1-5 and V is TRBV24-1; D gene uncertain. The CDR3 spans 15 residues. Trimming left V 4 bases short and J 0 bases short, with 9 bases between. Per the germline V gene, CDR1 is KGHDR and CDR2 is SFDVKD. The CDR3 here is CATSDGAGSNQPQHF. The CDR3 DNA follows: TGTGCCACCAGTGACGGCGCGGGTAGCAATCAGCCCCAGCATTTT.

V is TRBV5-6 and J is TRBJ2-7; D is uncertain. V lost 1 base to trimming and J lost 2 bases, with 7 bases between them. There are 13 residues in the CDR3. From germline, CDR1 is SGHDT and CDR2 YYEEEE. In DNA form, the CDR3 reads TGTGCCAGCAGCTTGAGTTACCCCTACGAGCAGTACTTC. This codes for CASSLSYPYEQYF.

Many counts were recorded for this clonotype. This chain links TRBV28 with TRBJ2-7, with 8 nucleotides matching TRBD1. The CDR3 is 15 residues long. The germline CDR1 and CDR2 sequences are MDHEN and SYDVKM. Trimming took 5 bases from V and 9 from J; bases not matched to a gene: 15. The CDR3 sequence is CASSPGTDRGWGQYF. As DNA, the CDR3 is TGTGCCAGCAGTCCAGGCACCGACAGGGGATGGGGGCAGTACTTC.

This clonotype was observed a handful of times. This chain joins TRBV28 and TRBJ2-1, with 11 bases identical to TRBD2. The CDR3 spans 15 residues. V trimming: 5 bases; J trimming: 6 bases; junction bases outside the gene matches: 6. Per germline, CDR1 MDHEN and CDR2 SYDVKM. This CDR3 reads CASSTTSGTPNEQFF. The CDR3 bases are TGTGCCAGCAGTACGACTAGCGGGACCCCCAATGAGCAGTTCTTC.

This clonotype has ten or more counts. The chain couples TRBV10-2 to TRBJ2-7; 7 bases align to TRBD1. This CDR3 has 15 amino acids. V was clipped by 2 bases and J by 12 bases; unmatched bases: 16. Germline V gene lookup returns CDR1 WSHSY and CDR2 SAAADI. The CDR3 loop reads CASSEEVGQSSIRYF. The DNA of the CDR3 is TGCGCCAGCAGTGAGGAGGTGGGACAGTCAAGTATTCGGTACTTC.

This clonotype was picked up many times. The rearrangement joins TRBV30 to TRBJ2-5, with TRBD2 matching over 7 bases. Unmatched junction bases numbered 1, after V lost 0 bases and J lost 3 bases. Looked up from germline, CDR1 is GTSNPN and CDR2 is SVGIG (reference sequence). The CDR3 extends over 13 amino acids. In nucleotides, the CDR3 is TGTGCCTGGAGTGTCCTAGCGGAAGAGACCCAGTACTTC. As protein: CAWSVLAEETQYF.

This clonotype was observed at least ten times. This chain connects TRBV5-1 to TRBJ2-1; maybe TRBD1 (5 bases). The CDR3 is made up of 14 amino acids. The germline V and J ends were trimmed by 5 bases and 0 bases, with 9 bases remaining between them. Germline loops: CDR1 SGHRS, CDR2 YFSETQ. CDR3 bases: TGCGCCAGCAGGAATGACAGCTCCTACAATGAGCAGTTCTTC. Amino acid sequence: CASRNDSSYNEQFF.

Of note for this clonotype: With a much larger clone just one base away, this may be a read error. The rearrangement joins TRBV28 to TRBJ1-2; a weak D match, TRBD1 (5 bases). Germline V CDR1 and CDR2: MDHEN, SYDVKM. The V and J ends lost 5 bases and 6 bases respectively, with 13 bases between them. CDR3 size: 13 residues. The CDR3 DNA reads TGTGCCAGCAGTGAGAGGGGAGGCGATGGCTACACCTTC. Protein: CASSERGGDGYTF.

This clonotype was seen at least ten times. The chain combines TRBV5-1 with TRBJ1-4, with D maybe TRBD1 (6 bases). Germline V CDR1 and CDR2: SGHRS, YFSETQ. Trimming cost V 2 bases and J 8 bases, with 19 bases left between them. The CDR3 spans 16 residues. CDR3 protein: CASSFGDRQFGEKLFF. The CDR3 DNA follows: TGCGCCAGCAGCTTTGGCGACAGGCAATTTGGCGAAAAACTGTTTTTT.

This clonotype was seen at least ten times. The chain employs TRBV10-3 and TRBJ2-7; D tentatively reads TRBD1 or TRBD2 (6 bases each). CDR3 length: 13 residues. The germline V and J ends were trimmed by 2 bases and 9 bases, with 14 bases remaining between them. CDR1 is ENHRY and CDR2 is SYGVKD in the germline V gene. The CDR3 protein is CAISETGATGQYF. For the CDR3, the DNA is TGTGCCATCAGTGAGACGGGGGCAACCGGGCAGTACTTC.

This clonotype occurred a few times. The rearrangement joins TRBV6-2 or TRBV6-3 to TRBJ2-2; 9 nucleotides agree with TRBD2. CDR1 MNHEY and CDR2 SVGEGT come from the germline V gene. The CDR3 length is 15 residues. V was clipped by 2 bases and J by 7 bases; unmatched bases: 5. The CDR3 DNA follows: TGTGCCAGCAGTTACCCGCGGGAGGGCCGCGGGGAGCTGTTTTTT. The encoded protein is CASSYPREGRGELFF.

The rearrangement links TRBV4-1 to TRBJ1-3; D remains unclear. The germline CDR1 and CDR2 sequences are MGHRA and YSYEKL. The length of the CDR3 is 16 residues. Trimming shortened V by 3 bases and J by 0 bases, and 12 bases separated the two germline ends. The CDR3 nucleotides read TGCGCCAGCAGCCATGGGCCGGAGATCTCTGGAAACACCATATATTTT. Translated: CASSHGPEISGNTIYF.